The 19 T cell receptor beta chains given below trace back to one sample, sequenced in a study of early T cells in non-severe SARS-CoV-2 infection. TCRdb itself ran the 5' RACE reads through MiXCR, one entry per CDR3 protein. The sample has around 37,000 distinct CDR3 sequences, 9% seen once. The sample was whole blood. These receptor sequences come from an adult who was a healthcare worker with PCR-confirmed SARS-CoV-2 infection or an uninfected control (not recorded which).

This clonotype was counted ten times or more. V gene TRBV20-1 combines with J gene TRBJ1-4, with 7 bases lining up with TRBD1. The germline V gene has CDR1 DFQATT and CDR2 SNEGSKA (reference sequence). This CDR3 comprises 13 residues. V lost 5 bases to trimming and J lost 10 bases; unmatched junction nucleotides: 10. The CDR3 bases are TGCAGTGCTGAAGAGGGGGCGAGGGGAAAACTGTTTTTT. As protein: CSAEEGARGKLFF.

This clonotype was detected ten times or more. This rearrangement joins TRBV20-1 to TRBJ2-5, with 7 bases that match TRBD2. The CDR3 is 15 amino acids. In germline, CDR1 is DFQATT, CDR2 SNEGSKA (reference sequence). The junction had 12 bases not matched to a gene; V was cut back by 1 base and J by 7 bases. In DNA form, the CDR3 reads TGCAGTGCTAGAGGCCCTACCGCGGGGGAGGGGACCCAGTACTTC. Encoded protein: CSARGPTAGEGTQYF.

About this clonotype itself: One base away lies a much larger clone, so this may be a sequencing read error. The chain carries TRBV6-6 and TRBJ2-7, with D perhaps matching TRBD1 (6 bases). This CDR3 has 17 residues. Germline values: CDR1 MNHNY, CDR2 SVGAGI (reference sequence). The CDR3: CVSSYSAGESYSYEQYF. CDR3 sequence (DNA): TGTGTCAGCAGTTACTCGGCAGGGGAGTCATACTCCTACGAGCAGTACTTC.

This clonotype has ten or more counts. The chain employs TRBV3-1 and TRBJ2-7; 8 bases align to TRBD1. The junction had 18 bases not matched to a gene; V was cut back by 5 bases and J by 6 bases. Germline CDR1 and CDR2: LGHDT and YNNKEL (reference sequence). The CDR3 sequence is 17 residues long. In DNA, the CDR3 is TGTGCCAGCAGCACGGTCAGCGGGCAGGGGGCCCTTGGCGAGCAGTACTTC. This codes for CASSTVSGQGALGEQYF.

Only a few counts were recorded for this clonotype. The chain joins TRBV7-9 to TRBJ1-4, with D perhaps matching TRBD1 (5 bases). Trimming left V 1 base short and J 5 bases short, with 11 bases between. There are 15 residues in the CDR3. Looked up from germline, CDR1 is SEHNR and CDR2 is FQNEAQ (reference sequence). The CDR3 sequence: CASSLEWGRNEKLFF. The CDR3 bases are TGTGCCAGCAGCTTAGAATGGGGCAGAAATGAAAAACTGTTTTTT.

This clonotype was observed a few times. The chain recombines TRBV15 with TRBJ2-3, with D possibly matching TRBD1 (7 bases). In germline, CDR1 is LNHNV, CDR2 YYDKDF (reference sequence). The CDR3 is 16 residues long. V dropped 1 base and J dropped 0 bases, with 11 bases sitting between them. The CDR3 DNA sequence: TGTGCCACCAGCAGAGGCGGGACAGAGAGCACAGATACGCAGTATTTT. Its translation: CATSRGGTESTDTQYF.

This clonotype was found many times. The chain couples TRBV14 to TRBJ1-2; D perhaps matches TRBD1 (5 bases). The CDR3 contains 14 residues. The V gene's germline CDR1 is SGHDN and CDR2 FVKESK. V was shortened by 1 base and J by 3 bases, with 9 bases between the two germline ends. The CDR3 nucleotides read TGTGCCAGCAGCCAAGGGGGCGCTCACTATGGCTACACCTTC. This codes for CASSQGGAHYGYTF.

This sequence joins TRBV19 and TRBJ2-7; D is perhaps TRBD1 or TRBD2 (5 bases each). Trimming pared 6 bases from V and 2 bases from J, leaving 11 bases between. Germline V gene data show CDR1 as LNHDA and CDR2 as SQIVND (reference sequence). The CDR3 runs to 13 residues. In nucleotides, the CDR3 is TGTGCCAGTAGCCGGGACGAGACCTACGAGCAGTACTTC. This gives the protein CASSRDETYEQYF.

At least ten counts were recorded for this clonotype. The chain uses TRBV20-1 and TRBJ1-5, with a tentative D call TRBD1 (6 bases). The CDR3 has 15 amino acids. The V and J ends lost 1 base and 10 bases respectively, with 20 bases between them. CDR1 and CDR2 (germline): DFQATT, SNEGSKA (reference sequence). DNA for the CDR3: TGCAGTGCTAGAGTTAATGGGGGGCCGGGTAGCCCCCAGCATTTT. This encodes CSARVNGGPGSPQHF.

This clonotype was seen at least ten times. The junction and the germline gene differ at one end; a read error may be behind it. J is TRBJ2-7 and V is TRBV7-9; TRBD1 matches at 7 bases. CDR1 and CDR2 (germline): SEHNR, FQNEAQ (reference sequence). There are 13 residues in the CDR3. The chain's CDR3 is CASSLAGAGTASF. The CDR3 DNA follows: TGTGCCAGCAGCTTAGCGGGGGCCGGGACAGCAAGCTTC.

The chain has TRBV6-6 and TRBJ2-1; 9 positions agree with TRBD2. Per germline, CDR1 MNHNY and CDR2 SVGAGI (reference sequence). J was trimmed by 4 bases and V by 0 bases; bases with no gene match: 4. This CDR3 is built from 16 residues. CDR3 nucleotides: TGTGCCAGCAGTTACTCTAGCGGGGGAAGTTACAATGAGCAGTTCTTC. The encoded protein is CASSYSSGGSYNEQFF.

The chain combines TRBV9 with TRBJ1-5; 7 bases match TRBD1. The junction had 7 bases not matched to a gene; V was cut back by 4 bases and J by 9 bases. The CDR3 has 13 residues. CDR1 is SGDLS and CDR2 is YYNGEE in the germline V gene. The CDR3 loop reads CASSPGTVRPQHF. CDR3 in DNA: TGTGCCAGCAGCCCCGGGACAGTCCGGCCCCAGCATTTT.

This clonotype was observed at least ten times. This chain joins TRBV5-4 and TRBJ2-1, with D perhaps matching TRBD2 (5 bases). Germline CDR1 reads SGHNT; CDR2 reads YYREEE (reference sequence). V gave up 0 bases and J gave up 2 bases, with 9 bases separating them. This CDR3 spans 15 amino acids. CDR3 sequence: CASSLASSAYNEQFF. The CDR3, as DNA: TGTGCCAGCAGCTTGGCTAGCAGCGCCTACAATGAGCAGTTCTTC.

The chain couples TRBV2 to TRBJ2-2; D gene uncertain. V lost 7 bases and J lost 0, with 9 bases in between. The CDR3 is made up of 14 amino acids. Germline loops: CDR1 SNHLY, CDR2 FYNNEI. The CDR3 protein is CASIGFANTGELFF. For the CDR3, the DNA is TGTGCCAGCATAGGGTTCGCGAACACCGGGGAGCTGTTTTTT.

This clonotype was picked up a small number of times. V gene TRBV7-2 combines with J gene TRBJ2-1, with D possibly TRBD2 on 7 matching bases. The CDR3 has 15 residues. V was cut by 6 bases and J by 5 bases, with 17 bases left in between. CDR1 is SGHTA and CDR2 is FQGNSA in the germline V gene. CDR3: CASSTTGGPDNEQFF. In nucleotides, the CDR3 is TGTGCCAGCAGTACCACGGGGGGCCCCGACAATGAGCAGTTCTTC.

V and J are TRBV19 and TRBJ1-1; no reliable D call. The CDR3 contains 13 residues. Germline V gives CDR1 LNHDA, CDR2 SQIVND (reference sequence). V lost 5 bases to trimming and J lost 0 bases, with 7 bases between them. The CDR3 here is CASSVNMNTEAFF. The CDR3 DNA is TGTGCCAGTAGTGTCAATATGAACACTGAAGCTTTCTTT.

This clonotype was detected many times. J is TRBJ1-3 and V is TRBV12-3 or TRBV12-4, with TRBD1 identical over 8 bases. The CDR3 totals 14 residues. V lost 6 bases and J lost 7; bases outside the gene matches: 8. CDR3 bases: TGTGCCAGCAGCATCTTGGACAGGGAGAACACCATATATTTT. Its translation is CASSILDRENTIYF.

The sample holds a few counts of this clonotype. V is TRBV7-9 and J is TRBJ2-1; D ambiguous. Trimming removed 1 base from V and 3 bases from J, with 4 bases in between. This CDR3 spans 13 amino acids. Germline-derived CDR1 and CDR2 are SEHNR and FQNEAQ (reference sequence). This chain's CDR3 is CASSLVLYNEQFF. For the CDR3, the DNA is TGTGCCAGCAGCTTAGTCCTCTACAATGAGCAGTTCTTC.

This clonotype was picked up many times. The CDR3, as DNA: TGCGCCAGCAGACAAGACGGGGAGGACGCCCAGTACTTC. This sequence encodes CASRQDGEDAQYF. The chain employs TRBV5-1 and TRBJ2-5; D may be TRBD2 (6 bases). Germline assignment: CDR1 SGHRS and CDR2 YFSETQ. CDR3 size: 13 residues. Trimming took off 5 bases at V and 9 bases at J, with 17 bases between the two ends. The whole variable domain, remainder taken from reference TRBV5-1 and TRBJ2-5, is KAGVTQTPRYLIKTRGQQVTLSCSPISGHRSVSWYQQTPGQGLQFLFEYFSETQRNKGNFPGRFSGRQFSNSRSEMNVSTLELGDSALYLCASRQDGEDAQYFGPGTRLLVL.